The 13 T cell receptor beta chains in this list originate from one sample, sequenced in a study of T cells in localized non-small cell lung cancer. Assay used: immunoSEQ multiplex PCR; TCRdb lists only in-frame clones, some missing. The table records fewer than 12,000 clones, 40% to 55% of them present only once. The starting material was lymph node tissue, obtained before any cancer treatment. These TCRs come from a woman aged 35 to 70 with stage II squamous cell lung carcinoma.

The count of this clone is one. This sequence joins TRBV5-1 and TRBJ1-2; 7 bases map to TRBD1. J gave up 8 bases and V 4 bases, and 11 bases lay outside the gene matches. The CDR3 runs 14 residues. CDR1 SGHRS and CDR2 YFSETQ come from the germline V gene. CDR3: CASSLGQPQAGYTF. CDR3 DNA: TGCGCCAGCAGCCTGGGACAGCCCCAAGCAGGCTACACCTTC. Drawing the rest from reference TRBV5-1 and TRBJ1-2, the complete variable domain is KAGVTQTPRYLIKTRGQQVTLSCSPISGHRSVSWYQQTPGQGLQFLFEYFSETQRNKGNFPGRFSGRQFSNSRSEMNVSTLELGDSALYLCASSLGQPQAGYTFGSGTRLTVV.

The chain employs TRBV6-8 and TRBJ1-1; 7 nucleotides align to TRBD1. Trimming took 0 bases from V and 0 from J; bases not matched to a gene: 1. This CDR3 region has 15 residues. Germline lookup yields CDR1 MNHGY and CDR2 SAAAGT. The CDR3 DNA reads TGTGCCAGCAGTTACTCCGGGACAGTGAACACTGAAGCTTTCTTT. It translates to CASSYSGTVNTEAFF.

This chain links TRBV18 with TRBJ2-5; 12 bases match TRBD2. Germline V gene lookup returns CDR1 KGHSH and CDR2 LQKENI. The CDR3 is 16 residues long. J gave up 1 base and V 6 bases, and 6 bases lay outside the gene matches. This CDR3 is CASSTSGGSLQETQYF. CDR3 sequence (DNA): TGTGCCAGCTCTACTAGCGGGGGGTCTCTCCAAGAGACCCAGTACTTC.

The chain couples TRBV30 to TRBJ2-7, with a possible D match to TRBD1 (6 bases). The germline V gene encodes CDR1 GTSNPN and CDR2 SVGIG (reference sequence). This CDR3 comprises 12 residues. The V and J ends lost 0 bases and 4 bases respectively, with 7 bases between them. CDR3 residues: CAWSVQGYEQYF. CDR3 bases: TGTGCCTGGAGTGTACAGGGTTACGAGCAGTACTTC.

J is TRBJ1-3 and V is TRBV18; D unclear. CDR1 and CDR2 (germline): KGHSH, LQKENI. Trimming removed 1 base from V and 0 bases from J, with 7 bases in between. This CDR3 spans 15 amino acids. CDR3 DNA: TGTGCCAGCTCACCACTGCCGGGCTCTGGAAACACCATATATTTT. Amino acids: CASSPLPGSGNTIYF. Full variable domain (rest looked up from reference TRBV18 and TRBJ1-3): NAGVMQNPRHLVRRRGQEARLRCSPMKGHSHVYWYRQLPEEGLKFMVYLQKENIIDESGMPKERFSAEFPKEGPSILRIQQVVRGDSAAYFCASSPLPGSGNTIYFGEGSWLTVV.

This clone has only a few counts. The CDR3 DNA sequence: TGTGCCACCAGCAGAGATCTGGAGTCCGGGGAGCTGTTTTTT. It codes for CATSRDLESGELFF. The chain is built from TRBV15 and TRBJ2-2; D gene ambiguous. Between the trimmed V and J ends, which lost 0 bases and 6 bases, there was a span of 8 bases. The germline V gene encodes CDR1 LNHNV and CDR2 YYDKDF (reference sequence). The CDR3 runs 14 residues. Drawing the rest from reference TRBV15 and TRBJ2-2, the complete variable domain is DAMVIQNPRYQVTQFGKPVTLSCSQTLNHNVMYWYQQKSSQAPKLLFHYYDKDFNNEADTPDNFQSRRPNTSFCFLDIRSPGLGDTAMYLCATSRDLESGELFFGEGSRLTVL.

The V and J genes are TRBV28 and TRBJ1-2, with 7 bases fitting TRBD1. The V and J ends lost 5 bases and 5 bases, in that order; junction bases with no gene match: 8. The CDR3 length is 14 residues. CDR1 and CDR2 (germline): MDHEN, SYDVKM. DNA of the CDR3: TGTGCCAGCAGTCCGTGGGGACAGCTTTATGGCTACACCTTC. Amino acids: CASSPWGQLYGYTF.

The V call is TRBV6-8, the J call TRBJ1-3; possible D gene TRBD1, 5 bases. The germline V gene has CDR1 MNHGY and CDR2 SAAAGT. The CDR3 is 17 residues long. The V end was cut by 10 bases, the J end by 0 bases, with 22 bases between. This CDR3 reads CATPAIRDDGSGNTIYF. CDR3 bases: TGTGCCACTCCCGCCATCAGGGACGACGGCTCTGGAAACACCATATATTTT.

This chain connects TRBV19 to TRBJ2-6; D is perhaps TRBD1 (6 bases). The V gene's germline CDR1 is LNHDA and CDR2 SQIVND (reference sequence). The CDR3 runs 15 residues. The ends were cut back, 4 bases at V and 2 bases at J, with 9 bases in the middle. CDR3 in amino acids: CASSNNRAGANVLTF. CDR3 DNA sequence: TGTGCCAGTAGTAATAACAGGGCTGGGGCCAACGTCCTGACTTTC.

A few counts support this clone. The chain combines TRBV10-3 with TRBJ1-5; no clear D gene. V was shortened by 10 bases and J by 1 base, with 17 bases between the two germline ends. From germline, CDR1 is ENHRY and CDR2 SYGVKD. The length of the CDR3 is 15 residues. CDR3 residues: CASKPRNRSNQPQHF. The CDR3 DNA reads TGTGCCAGTAAACCACGGAATCGGAGCAATCAGCCCCAGCATTTT.

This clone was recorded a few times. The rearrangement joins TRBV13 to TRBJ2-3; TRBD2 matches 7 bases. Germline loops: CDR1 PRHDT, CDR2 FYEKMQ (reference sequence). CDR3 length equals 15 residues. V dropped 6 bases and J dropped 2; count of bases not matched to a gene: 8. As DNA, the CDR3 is TGTGCCAGCAGTGAAGAAGCGGGGTTCACAGATACGCAGTATTTT. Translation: CASSEEAGFTDTQYF.

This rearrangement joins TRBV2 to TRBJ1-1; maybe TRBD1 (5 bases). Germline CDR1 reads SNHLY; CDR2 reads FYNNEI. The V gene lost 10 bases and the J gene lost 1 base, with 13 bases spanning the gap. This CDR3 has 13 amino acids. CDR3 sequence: CATGGGSNTEAFF. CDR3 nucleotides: TGTGCCACCGGGGGGGGGTCGAACACTGAAGCTTTCTTT. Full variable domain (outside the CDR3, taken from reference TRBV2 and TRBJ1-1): EPEVTQTPSHQVTQMGQEVILRCVPISNHLYFYWYRQILGQKVEFLVSFYNNEISEKSEIFDDQFSVERPDGSNFTLKIRSTKLEDSAMYFCATGGGSNTEAFFGQGTRLTVV.

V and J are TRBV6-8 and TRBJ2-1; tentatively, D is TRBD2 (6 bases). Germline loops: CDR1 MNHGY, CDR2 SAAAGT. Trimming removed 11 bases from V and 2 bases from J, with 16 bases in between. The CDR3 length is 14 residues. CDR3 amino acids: CASAGPPAYNEQFF. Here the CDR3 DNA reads TGTGCCTCGGCGGGGCCGCCAGCCTACAATGAGCAGTTCTTC.